The clone carrying this TCR beta chain came up a few times. Antigen: not known. The entry originates in a study of post-analysis software for immune sequencing data. Prepared TCR beta cDNA libraries contained unique molecular identifiers. MiXCR was run by TCRdb on the PCR reads, yielding one entry per CDR3 protein. The sample yields 600,000 to 700,000 distinct CDR3 sequences, more than 50% seen once. Whole-study findings and limits: Patients had higher frequencies than controls of roughly five TRBV segments, including TRBV5-6, TRBV5-1 and TRBV20-1.

Germline V gives CDR1 SGHRS, CDR2 YFSETQ. This CDR3 comprises 16 residues. Trimming removed 4 bases from V and 0 bases from J; junction bases left unmatched: 7. This TCR was recovered from a girl aged 2-15 years with multiple sclerosis. The chain recombines TRBV5-1 with TRBJ2-3; 8 nucleotides align to TRBD1. Sequencing was performed on blood. The CDR3 is CASSPRTGTSTDTQYF. In DNA, the CDR3 is TGCGCCAGCAGCCCCAGGACAGGGACTAGCACAGATACGCAGTATTTT.